Following are 20 T cell receptor beta chains from one sample sequenced in a study of early T cells in non-severe SARS-CoV-2 infection. TCRdb ran MiXCR on the 5' RACE reads and lists one entry per CDR3 protein. The sample yields 32,000 or so distinct CDR3 sequences, 9% to 9.5% seen once. The sequenced sample consisted of whole blood. Every receptor here comes from an adult who was a healthcare worker with PCR-confirmed SARS-CoV-2 infection or an uninfected control (not recorded which).

This clonotype was seen repeatedly, ten times or more. The chain combines TRBV6-5 with TRBJ2-4; 8 bases align to TRBD1. The CDR3 is made up of 14 amino acids. V gave up 6 bases and J gave up 1 base; unmatched junction bases: 2. Germline V CDR1 and CDR2: MNHEY, SVGAGI. CDR3 sequence (DNA): TGTGCCAGCAGCCAGGGGGCCGCCAAAAACATTCAGTACTTC. Its translation is CASSQGAAKNIQYF.

The table lists this clonotype with a few counts. The genes are TRBV4-3 and TRBJ2-7, with 7 bases fitting TRBD1. J was trimmed by 4 bases and V by 4 bases; bases with no gene match: 4. The CDR3 spans 13 residues. The V gene's germline CDR1 is LGHNA and CDR2 YSLEER. The CDR3 sequence: CASSPDRVYEQYF. The CDR3 DNA is TGCGCCAGCAGCCCAGACAGGGTATACGAGCAGTACTTC.

This clonotype was detected many times. V and J are TRBV7-8 and TRBJ1-6; TRBD1 matches at 7 bases. Germline V gene data show CDR1 as SGHVS and CDR2 as FQNEAQ. The V gene end was trimmed by 5 bases and the J gene end by 1 base; junction bases not matched to a gene: 5. This CDR3 has 16 amino acids. CDR3 DNA sequence: TGTGCCAGCAGCCAGGACAGGATTTCCTATAATTCACCCCTCCACTTT. Its protein is CASSQDRISYNSPLHF.

Judged by abundance, this clonotype is large. This rearrangement joins TRBV4-2 to TRBJ1-4; TRBD1 matches at 8 bases. The germline V gene encodes CDR1 LGHNA and CDR2 YNFKEQ. The CDR3 runs 16 residues. V lost 0 bases, J lost 5 bases, and 5 bases stayed unmatched. CDR3 sequence: CASSQEGWDRNEKLFF. CDR3 bases: TGTGCCAGCAGCCAAGAAGGGTGGGACAGGAATGAAAAACTGTTTTTT.

This clonotype showed up just once. The rearrangement uses TRBV20-1 and TRBJ2-3, with D maybe TRBD2 (5 bases). The germline V and J ends were trimmed by 6 bases and 0 bases, with 13 bases remaining between them. Per the germline V gene, CDR1 is DFQATT and CDR2 is SNEGSKA (reference sequence). This CDR3 spans 14 amino acids. The CDR3 DNA reads TGCAGTGCAAGCAGGACTGCTAGCACAGATACGCAGTATTTT. The encoded protein is CSASRTASTDTQYF.

This clonotype was counted a few times. V gene TRBV9 combines with J gene TRBJ1-5; no firm D call. Trimming removed 0 bases from V and 0 bases from J, with 4 bases in between. CDR1 SGDLS and CDR2 YYNGEE come from the germline V gene. The CDR3 contains 14 residues. CDR3 nucleotide sequence: TGTGCCAGCAGCGTAGGTTATAGCAATCAGCCCCAGCATTTT. Its protein is CASSVGYSNQPQHF. Full variable domain (remainder filled in from reference TRBV9 and TRBJ1-5): DSGVTQTPKHLITATGQRVTLRCSPRSGDLSVYWYQQSLDQGLQFLIQYYNGEERAKGNILERFSAQQFPDLHSELNLSSLELGDSALYFCASSVGYSNQPQHFGDGTRLSIL.

The chain couples TRBV9 to TRBJ1-1; D ambiguous. The CDR3 is 13 residues long. V was pared by 2 bases and J by 5 bases, with 10 bases between. Germline V CDR1 and CDR2: SGDLS, YYNGEE. The CDR3 DNA reads TGTGCCAGCAGCGTGGAGGGATGGACTGAAGCTTTCTTT. It is translated as CASSVEGWTEAFF.

Only a few counts were recorded for this clonotype. The chain uses TRBV7-9 and TRBJ2-6, with D tentatively TRBD1 (6 bases). V lost 3 bases to trimming and J lost 0 bases, with 9 bases between them. Germline CDR1 is SEHNR and CDR2 is FQNEAQ (reference sequence). CDR3 size: 16 residues. The CDR3: CASSFARGSGANVLTF. CDR3 coding DNA: TGTGCCAGCAGCTTTGCCAGGGGCTCTGGGGCCAACGTCCTGACTTTC.

V usage is TRBV7-3 and J usage is TRBJ2-1; 9 bases align to TRBD1. Germline CDR1 SGHTA, CDR2 FQGTGA. CDR3 length equals 15 residues. The V gene end was trimmed by 4 bases and the J gene end by 3 bases; junction bases not matched to a gene: 4. CDR3 protein: CASSSDRGGYNEQFF. As DNA, the CDR3 is TGTGCCAGCAGCTCGGACAGGGGAGGCTACAATGAGCAGTTCTTC.

This clonotype was seen ten or more times. The J gene is TRBJ2-7, the V gene TRBV30; D gene uncertain. Per germline, CDR1 GTSNPN and CDR2 SVGIG (reference sequence). The CDR3 is made up of 13 amino acids. The V and J ends lost 8 bases and 3 bases respectively, with 17 bases between them. CDR3: CAGMLNPGYEQYF. The CDR3 DNA follows: TGTGCCGGGATGTTGAATCCGGGCTACGAGCAGTACTTC.

This clonotype was counted at least ten times. The chain joins TRBV9 to TRBJ2-5; D is perhaps TRBD1 (5 bases). Germline CDR1 is SGDLS and CDR2 is YYNGEE. V was clipped by 2 bases and J by 4 bases, with 18 bases between them. This CDR3 is built from 16 residues. The CDR3 is CASSVDPASRGETQYF. The CDR3 bases are TGTGCCAGCAGCGTCGACCCCGCGTCTAGGGGAGAGACCCAGTACTTC. The full variable domain, completed using reference TRBV9 and TRBJ2-5, is DSGVTQTPKHLITATGQRVTLRCSPRSGDLSVYWYQQSLDQGLQFLIQYYNGEERAKGNILERFSAQQFPDLHSELNLSSLELGDSALYFCASSVDPASRGETQYFGPGTRLLVL.

This clonotype was detected many times. J is TRBJ1-6 and V is TRBV10-3, with D tentatively TRBD1 (5 bases). The CDR3 covers 17 residues. The germline V gene has CDR1 ENHRY and CDR2 SYGVKD. V was shortened by 0 bases and J by 8 bases, with 17 bases between the two germline ends. CDR3 protein: CAISESRRDPRDSPLHF. The CDR3 coding sequence is TGTGCCATCAGTGAGTCGAGACGGGACCCTCGAGATTCACCCCTCCACTTT.

This chain connects TRBV6-1 to TRBJ2-7, with D perhaps assigned TRBD1 or TRBD2 (5 bases each). There are 11 residues in the CDR3. The V gene's germline CDR1 is MNHNS and CDR2 SASEGT. The V end lost 3 bases, the J end lost 9 bases, and 9 bases lay between the germline ends. This CDR3 reads CASSEGDRQYF. The CDR3, as DNA: TGTGCCAGCAGTGAGGGGGACCGGCAGTACTTC.

This clonotype was counted at least ten times. The chain combines TRBV14 with TRBJ2-1, with D perhaps assigned TRBD1 or TRBD2 (5 bases each). Germline V gene sequence: CDR1 SGHDN, CDR2 FVKESK. The CDR3 covers 13 residues. Between the trimmed V and J ends, which lost 0 bases and 12 bases, there was a span of 12 bases. DNA for the CDR3: TGTGCCAGCAGCCAAGATGGGACGGGACGGCAGTTCTTC. It is translated as CASSQDGTGRQFF. Drawing the rest from reference TRBV14 and TRBJ2-1, the complete variable domain is EAGVTQFPSHSVIEKGQTVTLRCDPISGHDNLYWYRRVMGKEIKFLLHFVKESKQDESGMPNNRFLAERTGGTYSTLKVQPAELEDSGVYFCASSQDGTGRQFFGPGTRLTVL.

This clonotype was counted at least ten times. The V gene is TRBV7-3, the J gene TRBJ2-3; D possibly matches TRBD1 or TRBD2 (5 bases each). Germline V CDR1 and CDR2: SGHTA, FQGTGA. Trimming took off 1 base at V and 4 bases at J, with 6 bases between the two ends. The CDR3 length is 13 residues. The DNA for the CDR3 is TGTGCCAGCAGCTTAATGGGGGCAGATACGCAGTATTTT. Amino acids: CASSLMGADTQYF.

The sample holds many counts of this clonotype. V and J are TRBV27 and TRBJ2-5, with TRBD1 matching 12 bases. The V segment lost 4 bases and the J segment 4 bases; nucleotides outside the gene matches: 4. The CDR3 extends over 15 amino acids. Germline V lookup: CDR1 MNHEY, CDR2 SMNVEV (reference sequence). CDR3 sequence: CASSSGTGGVETQYF. The CDR3 DNA reads TGTGCCAGCAGTTCCGGGACAGGGGGCGTAGAGACCCAGTACTTC.

In this sample, this clonotype turned up many times. The rearrangement joins TRBV7-8 to TRBJ2-5; 11 nucleotides align to TRBD2. V was pared by 6 bases and J by 7 bases, with 7 bases of the junction left unmatched. The CDR3 is 14 amino acids. CDR1 SGHVS and CDR2 FQNEAQ come from the germline V gene. CDR3 DNA: TGTGCCAGCAGTCTAGCGGGGGGCCCTGGGACCCAGTACTTC. Translated: CASSLAGGPGTQYF.

This clonotype was counted many times. The genes are TRBV13 and TRBJ2-5; D ambiguous. Trimming pared 2 bases from V and 5 bases from J, leaving 15 bases between. Germline V gene data show CDR1 as PRHDT and CDR2 as FYEKMQ (reference sequence). This CDR3 comprises 15 residues. The CDR3 region has the DNA TGTGCCAGCAGCTTAAGGATTGGTGGGATCGAGACCCAGTACTTC. Amino acids: CASSLRIGGIETQYF.

This clonotype was counted many times. This chain uses TRBV11-2 with TRBJ2-5; 12 bases align to TRBD2. The V gene end was trimmed by 5 bases and the J gene end by 4 bases; junction bases not matched to a gene: 2. CDR1 and CDR2 (germline): SGHAT, FQNNGV. This CDR3 is built from 14 residues. For the CDR3, the DNA is TGTGCCAGCAGCCCGGGACTAGCGGGAGAGACCCAGTACTTC. It specifies CASSPGLAGETQYF. Together with reference TRBV11-2 and TRBJ2-5, the CDR3 gives the full variable domain: EAGVAQSPRYKIIEKRQSVAFWCNPISGHATLYWYQQILGQGPKLLIQFQNNGVVDDSQLPKDRFSAERLKGVDSTLKIQPAKLEDSAVYLCASSPGLAGETQYFGPGTRLLVL.

J is TRBJ1-6 and V is TRBV20-1, with TRBD1 matching 9 bases. This CDR3 region has 13 residues. The germline V gene has CDR1 DFQATT and CDR2 SNEGSKA (reference sequence). V shed 4 bases, J shed 8 bases, and the junction held 3 bases outside the gene matches. CDR3: CSATGQGYSPLHF. The CDR3 coding sequence is TGCAGTGCTACCGGACAGGGGTATTCACCCCTCCACTTT.